This T cell receptor beta chain was recovered during a study of T cell responses to AZD1222 COVID-19 vaccine listed by TCRdb under 2021. Background for the entire study: Because spike-specific TCR depth and breadth did not differ between the two schedules, AZD1222 recipients who got a second dose at roughly 4 weeks were pooled with those who got a second dose at roughly 12 weeks. Trial participants were enrolled by age into 18-55, 56-69 and 70-plus year subgroups, with about 150, 28 and 57 TCR-sequenced participants respectively. A total of approximately 240 trial participants underwent TCR sequencing, of whom about 210 received two doses of AZD1222 and around 25 received two doses of the MenACWY control vaccine.

The CDR3 regions of human TCRbeta chains were analyzed by immunosequencing. The paper's data handling went like this. TCRs in the repertoires were compared against a reference library of SARS-CoV-2-specific TCRs that had been generated with the MIRA antigen-specificity platform. Breadth was defined as the fraction of unique TCRs that were SARS-CoV-2-associated, and depth was defined as the fraction of total T cells that were SARS-CoV-2-associated. Using the MIRA data, every spike-specific TCR was mapped to the spike region that the TCR reacted to and assigned to either a CD4 or a CD8 class. Log10-transformed breadth and depth values were compared by one-way ANOVA with Sidak's multiple comparisons tests. Imported from immuneACCESS, the table was reduced by TCRdb to in-frame sequences with V and J called. These copies leave out some clones; in studies compared against another copy, an unresolved V gene accounts for under half, and the cause of the remainder is not known. D and trimming come from the DNA, and the V and J calls and clone size come from that table. The sample has about 92,000 clones on record, about 91% of them singletons. Of the sample, more than 6.5% falls within the top ten clones.

The CDR3 sequence holds 14 residues, the cysteine and phenylalanine included. Just CDR3 DNA is preserved here, 42 bases in frame from base 1. From the germline V gene (reference sequence), CDR1 is LNHNV and CDR2 is YYDKDF. Trimming leaves V shorter by 6 bases and J shorter by 3 bases, with the junction holding 6 bases beyond the gene matches. Paper-wide results and their limitations: Because no day 14 peak-response samples were available, the repertoires could be characterized only after the peak T cell response. Epitopes outside the regions mutated in the B.1.351 and B.1.1.7 variants were reportedly recognized by nearly half of the unique spike-specific TCRs. The whole spike protein was spanned by vaccine-associated CD4 TCRs, and dominant responses were seen in regions 160-218 and 743-854. Most participants were white British and females outnumbered males, and the authors suggested that clonal diversity may have been underestimated. In the small 56-69-year group, the increase in depth fell short of significance, most likely because of low power. After two AZD1222 doses, both the breadth and the depth of spike-specific TCRs were significantly higher than at day 0 and than in MenACWY recipients. Only a handful of AZD1222 recipients were SARS-CoV-2 seropositive at baseline, limiting conclusions about previously exposed vaccinees.

Comments on this clone: Its binding antigen is unknown. Per-nucleotide qualities are absent, and no much larger clonotype sits a single base away.

The time point label here, explained by the study, means: baseline before first vaccination. Samples from vaccinated people were obtained from the UK trials COV001 and COV002, which included a single-blind randomized controlled phase 2/3 trial of AZD1222 (ChAdOx1 nCoV-19) in healthy adults. Trial participant PBMC samples were collected at day 0 and day 28 after the second dose for TCRbeta chain sequencing. Recombination linked TRBV15 to TRBJ2-7, with TRBD1 identical over 9 junction bases. This sequence originates from an adult in good health. Sample: peripheral blood, taken on day 0 of AZD1222 vaccination. The DNA sequence reads TGTGCCACCAGTACCGGACAGGGGTTCTACGAGCAGTACTTC. It translates to CATSTGQGFYEQYF.